The source of this TCR beta chain is a study of T cell responses to AZD1222 COVID-19 vaccine. Whole-study findings and limits: Clonal diversity may have been underestimated, and the donors were mostly white British, with more females than males. Unmutated variant regions reportedly attract nearly half of all spike-specific TCRs.

This clone turned up a few times. Its antigen is undetermined. Trimming removed 1 base from V and 6 bases from J; junction bases left unmatched: 7. Germline V gene lookup returns CDR1 KGHDR and CDR2 SFDVKD. CDR3 length: 16 residues. The repertoire was sequenced with immunoSEQ multiplex PCR; TCRdb's copy has only in-frame clones and lacks some. This sample carries about 140,000 clones, over 85% of them seen once, and the ten largest clones take approximately 1.7%. This TCR was recovered from an adult in good health. The sequences come from peripheral blood, collected on day 0 of AZD1222 vaccination. This chain links TRBV24-1 with TRBJ1-2, with 10 bases fitting TRBD1. The CDR3 loop is CATSDFSGTGVNGYTF. In DNA form, the CDR3 reads TGTGCCACCAGTGATTTCTCCGGGACAGGGGTGAATGGCTACACCTTC.